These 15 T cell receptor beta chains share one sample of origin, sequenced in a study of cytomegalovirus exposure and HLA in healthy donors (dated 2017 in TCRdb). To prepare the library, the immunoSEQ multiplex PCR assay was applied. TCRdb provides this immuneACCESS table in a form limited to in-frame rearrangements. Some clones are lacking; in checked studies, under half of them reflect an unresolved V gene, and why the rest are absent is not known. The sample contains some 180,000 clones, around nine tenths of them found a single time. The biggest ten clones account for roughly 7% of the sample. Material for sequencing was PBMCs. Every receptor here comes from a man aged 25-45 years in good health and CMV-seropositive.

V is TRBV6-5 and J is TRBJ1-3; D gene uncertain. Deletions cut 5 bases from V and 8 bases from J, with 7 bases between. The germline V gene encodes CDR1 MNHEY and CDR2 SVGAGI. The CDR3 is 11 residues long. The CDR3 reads CASSAWDTIYF. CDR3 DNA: TGTGCCAGCAGTGCTTGGGACACCATATATTTT.

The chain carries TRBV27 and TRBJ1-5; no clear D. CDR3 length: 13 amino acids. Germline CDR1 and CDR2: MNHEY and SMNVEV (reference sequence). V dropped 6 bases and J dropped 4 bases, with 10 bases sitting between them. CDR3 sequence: CASRHGWNQPQHF. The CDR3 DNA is TGTGCCAGCAGACACGGGTGGAATCAGCCCCAGCATTTT.

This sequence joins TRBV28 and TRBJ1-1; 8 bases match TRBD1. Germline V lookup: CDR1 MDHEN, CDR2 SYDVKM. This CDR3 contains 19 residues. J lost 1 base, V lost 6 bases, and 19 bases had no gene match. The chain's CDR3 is CASSRESQGAGTRNTEAFF. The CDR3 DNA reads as TGTGCCAGCAGCCGTGAGTCCCAGGGGGCAGGGACAAGGAACACTGAAGCTTTCTTT.

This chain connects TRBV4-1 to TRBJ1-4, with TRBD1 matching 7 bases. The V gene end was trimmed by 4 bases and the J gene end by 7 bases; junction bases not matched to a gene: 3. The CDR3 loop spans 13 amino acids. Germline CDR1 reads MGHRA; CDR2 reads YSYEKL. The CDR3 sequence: CASSRTGAEKLFF. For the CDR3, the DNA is TGCGCCAGCAGCCGAACAGGGGCTGAAAAACTGTTTTTT.

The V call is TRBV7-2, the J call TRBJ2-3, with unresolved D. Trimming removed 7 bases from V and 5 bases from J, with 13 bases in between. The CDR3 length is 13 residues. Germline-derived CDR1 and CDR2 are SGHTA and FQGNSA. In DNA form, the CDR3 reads TGTGCCAGCACTGCCCCCTGGGGAGATACGCAGTATTTT. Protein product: CASTAPWGDTQYF. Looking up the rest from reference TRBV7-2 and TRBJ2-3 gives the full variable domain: GAGVSQSPSNKVTEKGKDVELRCDPISGHTALYWYRQSLGQGLEFLIYFQGNSAPDKSGLPSDRFSAERTGGSVSTLTIQRTQQEDSAVYLCASTAPWGDTQYFGPGTRLTVL.

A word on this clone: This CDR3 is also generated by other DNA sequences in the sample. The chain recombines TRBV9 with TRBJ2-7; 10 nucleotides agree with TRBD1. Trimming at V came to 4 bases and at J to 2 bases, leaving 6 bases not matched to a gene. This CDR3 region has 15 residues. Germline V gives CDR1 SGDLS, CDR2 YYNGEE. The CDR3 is CASSPRTGGTYEQYF. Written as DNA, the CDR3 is TGTGCCAGCAGCCCTAGGACAGGGGGAACCTACGAGCAGTACTTC.

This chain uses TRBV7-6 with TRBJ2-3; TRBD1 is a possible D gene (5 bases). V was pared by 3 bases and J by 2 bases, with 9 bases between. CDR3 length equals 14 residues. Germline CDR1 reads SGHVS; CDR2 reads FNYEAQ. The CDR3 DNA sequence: TGTGCCAGCAGCTTCAGGACACCCACAGATACGCAGTATTTT. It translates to CASSFRTPTDTQYF.

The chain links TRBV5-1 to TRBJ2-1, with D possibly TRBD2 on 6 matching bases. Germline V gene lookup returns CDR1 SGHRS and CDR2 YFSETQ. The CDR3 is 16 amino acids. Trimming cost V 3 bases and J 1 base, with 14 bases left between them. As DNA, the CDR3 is TGCGCCAGCAGCTCCCGCCTAGCGAATTCCTACAATGAGCAGTTCTTC. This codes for CASSSRLANSYNEQFF.

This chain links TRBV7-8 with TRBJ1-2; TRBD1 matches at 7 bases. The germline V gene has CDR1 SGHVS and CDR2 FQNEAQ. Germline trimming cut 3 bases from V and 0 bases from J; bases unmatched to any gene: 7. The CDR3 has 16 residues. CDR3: CASSFIGTETNYGYTF. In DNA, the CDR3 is TGTGCCAGCAGCTTTATTGGGACAGAAACTAACTATGGCTACACCTTC.

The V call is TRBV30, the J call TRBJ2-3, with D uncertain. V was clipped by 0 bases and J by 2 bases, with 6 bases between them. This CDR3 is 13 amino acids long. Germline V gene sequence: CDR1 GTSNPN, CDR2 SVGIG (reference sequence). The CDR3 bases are TGTGCCTGGAGTGTTCAGCACACAGATACGCAGTATTTT. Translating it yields CAWSVQHTDTQYF.

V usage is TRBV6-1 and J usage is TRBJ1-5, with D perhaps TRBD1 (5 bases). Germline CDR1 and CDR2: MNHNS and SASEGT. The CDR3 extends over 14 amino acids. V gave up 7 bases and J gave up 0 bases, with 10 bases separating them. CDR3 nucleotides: TGTGCCAGCACAGGGAGATATAGCAATCAGCCCCAGCATTTT. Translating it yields CASTGRYSNQPQHF.

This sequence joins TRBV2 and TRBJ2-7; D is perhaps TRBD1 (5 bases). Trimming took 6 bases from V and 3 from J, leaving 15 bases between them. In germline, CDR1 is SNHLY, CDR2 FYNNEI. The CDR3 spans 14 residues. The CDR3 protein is CASSGPETVYEQYF. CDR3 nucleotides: TGTGCCAGCAGCGGGCCGGAGACAGTCTACGAGCAGTACTTC.

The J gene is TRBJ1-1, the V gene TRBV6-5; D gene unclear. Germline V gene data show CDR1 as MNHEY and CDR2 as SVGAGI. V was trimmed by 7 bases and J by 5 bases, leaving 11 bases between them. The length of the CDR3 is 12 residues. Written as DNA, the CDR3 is TGTGCCAGCATGTTGGGGAGAACTGAAGCTTTCTTT. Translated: CASMLGRTEAFF.

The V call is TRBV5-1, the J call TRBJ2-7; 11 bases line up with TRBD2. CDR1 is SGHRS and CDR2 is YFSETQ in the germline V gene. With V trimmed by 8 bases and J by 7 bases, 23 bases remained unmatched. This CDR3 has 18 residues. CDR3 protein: CASGEQSGTSGLKGEQYF. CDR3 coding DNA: TGCGCCAGTGGGGAACAGTCGGGGACTAGCGGCTTGAAGGGAGAGCAGTACTTC.

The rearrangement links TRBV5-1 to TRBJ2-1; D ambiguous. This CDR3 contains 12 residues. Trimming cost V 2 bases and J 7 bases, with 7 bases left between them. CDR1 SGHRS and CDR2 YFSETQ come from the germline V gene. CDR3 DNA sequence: TGCGCCAGCAGCTTCGTGGGGAATGAGCAGTTCTTC. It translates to CASSFVGNEQFF.